These 15 T cell receptor beta chains share one sample of origin, sequenced in a study of cytomegalovirus exposure and HLA in healthy donors (dated by TCRdb to the late 2010s). Receptor libraries were prepared by the immunoSEQ multiplex PCR assay. The multiplex PCR relied on a mix of 60 forward primers for TCR Vbeta segments and 13 reverse primers for TCR Jbeta segments. The immuneACCESS repertoire file appears here via TCRdb, limited to in-frame rearrangements. These files lack a portion of the clones; in checked studies, under half of the deficit traces to unresolved V genes, and the cause of the others is not known. The sample profile shows more than 95,000 clones; around 84% of them were found once. The ten largest clones add up to 6.3% of the sample. Sequencing was carried out using PBMCs. The receptors shown here come from a woman in her thirties or forties in good health and CMV-seronegative.

The table lists this clone with many counts. CDR3 sequence (DNA): TGTGCCAGCAGCGTGAGCGGGAGCACAGATACGCAGTATTTT. Its protein is CASSVSGSTDTQYF. The rearrangement uses TRBV9 and TRBJ2-3; tentative D call: TRBD2 (6 bases). Germline V gene lookup returns CDR1 SGDLS and CDR2 YYNGEE. Trimming removed 2 bases at V and 0 bases at J, with 7 bases between. This CDR3 is 14 amino acids long.

V gene TRBV9 combines with J gene TRBJ1-1, with D perhaps TRBD1 (6 bases). The CDR3 contains 13 residues. The V and J ends lost 0 bases and 6 bases respectively, with 9 bases between them. From germline, CDR1 is SGDLS and CDR2 YYNGEE. The CDR3 DNA reads as TGTGCCAGCAGCGTAGTAACAGGGCCTGAAGCTTTCTTT. It translates to CASSVVTGPEAFF.

A few counts support this clone. The chain couples TRBV28 to TRBJ2-7; possible D gene TRBD2, 6 bases. The V end lost 8 bases, the J end lost 1 base, and 12 bases lay between the germline ends. The CDR3 extends over 13 amino acids. Germline values: CDR1 MDHEN, CDR2 SYDVKM. The DNA of the CDR3 is TGTGCCAGCCTATCCGGGGGATCCTACGAGCAGTACTTC. It is translated as CASLSGGSYEQYF.

The rearrangement uses TRBV7-8 and TRBJ2-1; D is possibly TRBD2 (6 bases). Germline CDR1 and CDR2: SGHVS and FQNEAQ. This CDR3 comprises 15 residues. Trimming removed 5 bases from V and 6 bases from J, with 17 bases in between. The CDR3 loop reads CASSTRDSKSNEQFF. The CDR3 DNA follows: TGTGCCAGCAGCACTCGGGACTCCAAATCCAATGAGCAGTTCTTC. Full variable domain (missing parts from reference TRBV7-8 and TRBJ2-1): GAGVSQSPRYKVAKRGQDVALRCDPISGHVSLFWYQQALGQGPEFLTYFQNEAQLDKSGLPSDRFFAERPEGSVSTLKIQRTQQEDSAVYLCASSTRDSKSNEQFFGPGTRLTVL.

This chain links TRBV19 with TRBJ2-6, with 7 bases that match TRBD1. The CDR3 consists of 17 residues. CDR1 is LNHDA, CDR2 SQIVND, per germline (reference sequence). V was clipped by 6 bases and J by 0 bases; unmatched bases: 8. CDR3 sequence: CASSAGTAYSGANVLTF. The CDR3 coding sequence is TGTGCCAGTAGCGCTGGGACAGCCTACTCTGGGGCCAACGTCCTGACTTTC. Full variable domain (remainder filled in from reference TRBV19 and TRBJ2-6): DGGITQSPKYLFRKEGQNVTLSCEQNLNHDAMYWYRQDPGQGLRLIYYSQIVNDFQKGDIAEGYSVSREKKESFPLTVTSAQKNPTAFYLCASSAGTAYSGANVLTFGAGSRLTVL.

The table lists this clone with a count of one. The chain uses TRBV19 and TRBJ2-7; 9 positions match TRBD2. Germline lookup yields CDR1 LNHDA and CDR2 SQIVND (reference sequence). V gave up 6 bases and J gave up 0 bases; unmatched junction bases: 6. This CDR3 comprises 15 residues. CDR3 loop: CASSRRLADSYEQYF. Written as DNA, the CDR3 is TGTGCCAGTAGCCGTAGACTAGCGGACTCCTACGAGCAGTACTTC.

This chain links TRBV27 with TRBJ1-1; D not certain. This CDR3 comprises 13 residues. The ends were cut back, 4 bases at V and 8 bases at J, with 14 bases in the middle. In germline, CDR1 is MNHEY, CDR2 SMNVEV (reference sequence). The DNA of the CDR3 is TGTGCCAGCAGTTCAGCGGACGGTCCAGAAGCTTTCTTT. This translates into CASSSADGPEAFF.

This chain joins TRBV7-9 and TRBJ2-7; no definite D call. This CDR3 spans 13 amino acids. Looked up from germline, CDR1 is SEHNR and CDR2 is FQNEAQ (reference sequence). Trimming cost V 3 bases and J 5 bases, with 11 bases left between them. The CDR3 coding sequence is TGTGCCAGCAGCTTGGTAGTTTCCAACGAGCAGTACTTC. This gives the protein CASSLVVSNEQYF.

This chain uses TRBV9 with TRBJ2-1; TRBD2 agrees at 11 bases. The CDR3 consists of 15 residues. Germline lookup yields CDR1 SGDLS and CDR2 YYNGEE. Trimming removed 2 bases from V and 7 bases from J; junction bases left unmatched: 5. CDR3 sequence (DNA): TGTGCCAGCAGCGTTAGCGGGAGGGCGAAAAATGAGCAGTTCTTC. This codes for CASSVSGRAKNEQFF.

The chain links TRBV9 to TRBJ2-7; 8 bases align to TRBD2. Germline assignment: CDR1 SGDLS and CDR2 YYNGEE. V lost 4 bases and J lost 4; bases outside the gene matches: 13. The CDR3 runs 16 residues. The chain's CDR3 is CASSPLGGLDTYEQYF. As DNA, the CDR3 is TGTGCCAGCAGCCCCTTAGGGGGACTAGATACTTACGAGCAGTACTTC.

This sequence joins TRBV28 and TRBJ2-1, with 9 bases that match TRBD1. CDR1 MDHEN and CDR2 SYDVKM come from the germline V gene. The V segment lost 4 bases and the J segment 2 bases; nucleotides outside the gene matches: 9. The length of the CDR3 is 17 residues. As DNA, the CDR3 is TGTGCCAGCAGTTCTCTATTTACAGGGGGCCCCTACAATGAGCAGTTCTTC. As protein: CASSSLFTGGPYNEQFF.

The genes are TRBV27 and TRBJ2-1; the match to TRBD1 covers 9 bases. This CDR3 region has 15 residues. Unmatched junction bases numbered 7, after V lost 3 bases and J lost 7 bases. Germline assignment: CDR1 MNHEY and CDR2 SMNVEV (reference sequence). CDR3 bases: TGTGCCAGCAGTTTTACCGGGACAGGGACGAATGAGCAGTTCTTC. Translation: CASSFTGTGTNEQFF.

The V gene is TRBV7-9, the J gene TRBJ1-4, with 9 bases identical to TRBD1. Germline lookup yields CDR1 SEHNR and CDR2 FQNEAQ (reference sequence). CDR3 size: 16 residues. J was trimmed by 7 bases and V by 2 bases; bases with no gene match: 8. This CDR3 reads CASSLHQQGAREKLFF. CDR3 nucleotide sequence: TGTGCCAGCAGCTTACATCAACAGGGGGCTCGTGAAAAACTGTTTTTT.

The chain combines TRBV29-1 with TRBJ1-2; a possible D gene is TRBD1 (6 bases). The length of the CDR3 is 12 residues. Germline V gene lookup returns CDR1 SQVTM and CDR2 ANQGSEA. The ends were cut back, 6 bases at V and 4 bases at J, with 12 bases in the middle. DNA for the CDR3: TGCAGCGTGTCCGGGACACTCTATGGCTACACCTTC. Its translation is CSVSGTLYGYTF.

In its sample, this clone was seen a few times. The chain is built from TRBV7-3 and TRBJ1-2; no clear D. The germline gives CDR1 SGHTA, CDR2 FQGTGA. Trimming took 5 bases from V and 4 from J, leaving 23 bases between them. There are 17 residues in the CDR3. This CDR3 is CASSPSPRDRVGYGYTF. Here the CDR3 DNA reads TGTGCCAGCAGCCCCAGCCCGAGGGATAGAGTGGGCTATGGCTACACCTTC.